The next 22 T cell receptor beta chains were all read from a single sample in a study of OX40 agonist ivuxolimab in advanced cancers. Produced via immunoSEQ multiplex PCR; TCRdb's table is partial and in-frame only. In the table there are about 68,000 clones, around 85% of which are singletons. Source: CD4+ or CD8+ T cells sorted from blood, taken in a trial of the OX40 agonist ivuxolimab. The receptor set was obtained from an adult with an advanced solid tumor such as melanoma, head and neck, liver or kidney cancer.

The genes are TRBV10-3 and TRBJ1-1; D ambiguous. CDR1 and CDR2 (germline): ENHRY, SYGVKD. V was pared by 8 bases and J by 3 bases, with 13 bases between. This CDR3 contains 13 residues. The CDR3 bases are TGTGCCATCCATCACACCTTGGACACTGAAGCTTTCTTT. It translates to CAIHHTLDTEAFF.

This chain joins TRBV29-1 and TRBJ1-3; D gene unclear. The CDR3 extends over 13 amino acids. Trimming cost V 7 bases and J 0 bases, with 10 bases left between them. The germline V gene has CDR1 SQVTM and CDR2 ANQGSEA. CDR3 bases: TGCAGCGCCAAGGGCCTCTCTGGAAACACCATATATTTT. Residues: CSAKGLSGNTIYF.

This chain uses TRBV29-1 with TRBJ2-5; TRBD2 matches at 12 bases. V lost 6 bases to trimming and J lost 2 bases; unmatched junction nucleotides: 13. Germline CDR1 SQVTM, CDR2 ANQGSEA. The CDR3 runs to 17 residues. CDR3 coding DNA: TGCAGCGTCATACCCTTGACTAGCGGGGGCTTACAAGAGACCCAGTACTTC. Residues: CSVIPLTSGGLQETQYF.

This chain connects TRBV5-1 to TRBJ1-6, with a possible D match to TRBD1 (6 bases). The CDR3 totals 14 residues. Germline V gene lookup returns CDR1 SGHRS and CDR2 YFSETQ. Trimming took off 2 bases at V and 7 bases at J, with 10 bases between the two ends. CDR3 in DNA: TGCGCCAGCAGCTTACAACAGGGAAATTCACCCCTCCACTTT. This codes for CASSLQQGNSPLHF.

The chain combines TRBV6-5 with TRBJ2-7; maybe TRBD2 (6 bases). V dropped 0 bases and J dropped 4 bases, with 10 bases sitting between them. The CDR3 has 14 amino acids. Germline loops: CDR1 MNHEY, CDR2 SVGAGI. CDR3 sequence: CASSYSEGRYEQYF. The CDR3 DNA is TGTGCCAGCAGTTACTCGGAGGGGAGGTACGAGCAGTACTTC.

The chain carries TRBV7-2 and TRBJ2-3; 7 bases are a match to TRBD2. V trimming: 3 bases; J trimming: 2 bases; junction bases outside the gene matches: 5. The CDR3 sequence is 15 residues long. CDR1 SGHTA and CDR2 FQGNSA come from the germline V gene. The CDR3 is CASSFQAGNTDTQYF. The CDR3, as DNA: TGTGCCAGCAGCTTCCAAGCGGGAAACACAGATACGCAGTATTTT.

This chain connects TRBV7-9 to TRBJ1-2; D not certain. The CDR3 covers 13 residues. The V and J ends lost 5 bases and 1 base respectively, with 8 bases between them. CDR1 is SEHNR and CDR2 is FQNEAQ in the germline V gene (reference sequence). Here the CDR3 reads CASSQRDNYGYTF. The CDR3 DNA is TGTGCCAGCAGCCAGAGGGATAACTATGGCTACACCTTC.

This sequence joins TRBV6-5 and TRBJ2-7, with 7 bases that match TRBD1. CDR3 size: 14 residues. The junction had 5 bases not matched to a gene; V was cut back by 2 bases and J by 4 bases. Per the germline V gene, CDR1 is MNHEY and CDR2 is SVGAGI. The CDR3 nucleotides read TGTGCCAGCAGTTACCAGACAGGGTTATACGAGCAGTACTTC. Amino acids: CASSYQTGLYEQYF.

The V call is TRBV19, the J call TRBJ2-7; TRBD1 agrees at 9 bases. The V gene's germline CDR1 is LNHDA and CDR2 SQIVND (reference sequence). The CDR3 contains 16 residues. The junction had 9 bases not matched to a gene; V was cut back by 3 bases and J by 3 bases. The CDR3 bases are TGTGCCAGTAGTATTATAGGACAGGGGTCCTTCTACGAGCAGTACTTC. Its protein is CASSIIGQGSFYEQYF.

CDR3 nucleotide sequence: TGTGCCAGCAGGTTCAGGGACGCTAAAAACATTCAGTACTTC. Protein sequence: CASRFRDAKNIQYF. The chain links TRBV27 to TRBJ2-4, with D perhaps being TRBD1 or TRBD2 (5 bases each). The CDR3 length is 14 residues. Germline-derived CDR1 and CDR2 are MNHEY and SMNVEV (reference sequence). V dropped 6 bases and J dropped 4 bases, with 13 bases sitting between them.

This chain uses TRBV9 with TRBJ2-3, with 8 bases that match TRBD2. The ends lost 4 bases at V and 0 bases at J; junction bases unmatched: 7. Germline V gene sequence: CDR1 SGDLS, CDR2 YYNGEE. This CDR3 is built from 16 residues. CDR3 bases: TGTGCCAGCAGCCCTTCACTAGCGGTGAGCACAGATACGCAGTATTTT. This gives the protein CASSPSLAVSTDTQYF.

The V gene is TRBV20-1, the J gene TRBJ1-4; the D gene is possibly TRBD1 (5 bases). The CDR3 extends over 11 amino acids. V was shortened by 5 bases and J by 10 bases, with 11 bases between the two germline ends. The germline V gene has CDR1 DFQATT and CDR2 SNEGSKA (reference sequence). The CDR3 nucleotides are TGCAGTGCTTCCCTCGGGGGAAAACTGTTTTTT. Its translation is CSASLGGKLFF.

The sample holds a few counts of this clone. Other DNA sequences in the sample encode the same CDR3. This chain connects TRBV15 to TRBJ1-2; TRBD1 aligns across 9 bases. The CDR3 is made up of 14 amino acids. Trimming at V came to 5 bases and at J to 2 bases, leaving 3 bases not matched to a gene. The V gene's germline CDR1 is LNHNV and CDR2 YYDKDF (reference sequence). CDR3 sequence: CATSGGQGNYGYTF. The CDR3 DNA follows: TGTGCCACCAGCGGCGGACAGGGGAACTATGGCTACACCTTC.

V gene TRBV14 combines with J gene TRBJ1-1; D call uncertain. Looked up from germline, CDR1 is SGHDN and CDR2 is FVKESK. The CDR3 length is 12 residues. The V end was cut by 1 base, the J end by 3 bases, with 3 bases between. For the CDR3, the DNA is TGTGCCAGCAGCCAAGGAGACACTGAAGCTTTCTTT. Encoded protein: CASSQGDTEAFF.

V usage is TRBV5-4 and J usage is TRBJ1-2; 10 bases line up with TRBD1. J lost 7 bases, V lost 0 bases, and 3 bases had no gene match. This CDR3 has 14 amino acids. Per germline, CDR1 SGHNT and CDR2 YYREEE (reference sequence). CDR3: CASSLVRDRGGYTF. The CDR3 DNA reads as TGTGCCAGCAGCTTGGTCCGGGACAGGGGTGGCTACACCTTC.

The chain combines TRBV7-9 with TRBJ1-1; D remains unclear. The CDR3 runs to 13 residues. The V gene's germline CDR1 is SEHNR and CDR2 FQNEAQ (reference sequence). Trimming left V 2 bases short and J 1 base short, with 5 bases between. In nucleotides, the CDR3 is TGTGCCAGCAGCTTATATCAGAACACTGAAGCTTTCTTT. Its translation: CASSLYQNTEAFF.

The rearrangement joins TRBV5-5 to TRBJ1-1; a weak D match, TRBD1 (5 bases). Trimming stripped 0 bases from V and 3 bases from J, with 15 bases between. CDR3 length: 16 residues. Germline CDR1 and CDR2: SGHKS and YYEKEE (reference sequence). CDR3 in amino acids: CASSLGQGGLDTEAFF. Written as DNA, the CDR3 is TGTGCCAGCAGCTTGGGTCAGGGTGGGTTGGACACTGAAGCTTTCTTT.

The rearrangement links TRBV7-2 to TRBJ1-6, with 7 bases that match TRBD1. This CDR3 region has 16 residues. The germline V gene has CDR1 SGHTA and CDR2 FQGNSA. V shed 5 bases and J 6 bases; nucleotides not matched to a gene: 10. The CDR3 DNA reads TGTGCCAGCAGCCGTGGCCGAGACAGGGCTAATTCACCCCTCCACTTT. Translated, it gives CASSRGRDRANSPLHF.

V is TRBV29-1 and J is TRBJ1-6; TRBD1 aligns across 8 bases. The CDR3 runs 15 residues. Unmatched junction bases numbered 11, after V lost 4 bases and J lost 9 bases. The germline V gene encodes CDR1 SQVTM and CDR2 ANQGSEA. CDR3 nucleotide sequence: TGCAGCGTTGCCTCCAGGACAGGGCCGGGTTCACCCCTCCACTTT. It yields the protein CSVASRTGPGSPLHF.

The V and J genes are TRBV5-1 and TRBJ1-5, with D perhaps matching TRBD1 (5 bases). Per germline, CDR1 SGHRS and CDR2 YFSETQ. The CDR3 spans 15 residues. Between the trimmed V and J ends, which lost 4 bases and 0 bases, there was a span of 11 bases. In DNA form, the CDR3 reads TGCGCCAGCAGCCCCGGGGGAAATAGCAATCAGCCCCAGCATTTT. This codes for CASSPGGNSNQPQHF.

The V gene is TRBV5-1, the J gene TRBJ2-3, with a possible D match to TRBD2 (7 bases). Trimming shortened V by 4 bases and J by 4 bases, and 19 bases separated the two germline ends. Germline-derived CDR1 and CDR2 are SGHRS and YFSETQ. The CDR3 is 16 residues long. The CDR3 nucleotides read TGCGCCAGCAGCACCTTGCGAGGGGGGGGCCCAGATACGCAGTATTTT. Its translation: CASSTLRGGGPDTQYF.

This chain connects TRBV6-5 to TRBJ1-3; no reliable D call. V was shortened by 5 bases and J by 4 bases, with 9 bases between the two germline ends. CDR3 length: 13 amino acids. Germline V gene data show CDR1 as MNHEY and CDR2 as SVGAGI. This CDR3 reads CASSVQGGNTIYF. The CDR3 bases are TGTGCCAGCAGTGTTCAAGGCGGAAACACCATATATTTT.